What follows are 19 T cell receptor beta chains derived from one specimen sequenced in a study of T cells in Graves' hyperthyroidism and ophthalmopathy. RNA transcripts were the template for amplifying TCR beta CDR3 regions. The HTBI set primed first-round TCR CDR3 RT-PCR. Via MiXCR, TCRdb re-called the multiplex PCR reads, giving one row per CDR3 protein. The sample has around 340,000 distinct CDR3 sequences, 15% to 20% seen once. The sample taken for sequencing was blood. These TCRs come from a woman in her 40s with Graves' ophthalmopathy.

This clonotype was found many times. The chain carries TRBV28 and TRBJ1-1; D ambiguous. The CDR3 spans 15 residues. CDR1 is MDHEN and CDR2 is SYDVKM in the germline V gene. Trimming removed 5 bases at V and 3 bases at J, with 16 bases between. The CDR3 loop reads CASSRGRFSDTEAFF. Written as DNA, the CDR3 is TGTGCCAGCAGTCGCGGGAGGTTCTCCGACACTGAAGCTTTCTTT.

This clonotype has ten or more counts. The CDR3 is CSARDQLAGDNYEQYF. The DNA of the CDR3 is TGCAGTGCTAGAGACCAACTAGCGGGAGATAATTACGAGCAGTACTTC. The rearrangement joins TRBV20-1 to TRBJ2-7; 11 nucleotides align to TRBD2. V gave up 0 bases and J gave up 4 bases; unmatched junction bases: 8. Germline assignment: CDR1 DFQATT and CDR2 SNEGSKA (reference sequence). There are 16 residues in the CDR3.

The chain uses TRBV6-1 and TRBJ2-7; D unresolved. This CDR3 is built from 15 residues. Trimming removed 0 bases at V and 2 bases at J, with 11 bases between. In germline, CDR1 is MNHNS, CDR2 SASEGT. The CDR3 DNA is TGTGCCAGCAGTGAAGCGCTAGGGCCTCCCTACGAGCAGTACTTC. Protein sequence: CASSEALGPPYEQYF.

CDR3 loop: CASSPPGQAGRMNTEAFF. For the CDR3, the DNA is TGTGCCAGCAGTCCCCCGGGACAGGCAGGACGAATGAACACTGAAGCTTTCTTT. The chain couples TRBV12-3 or TRBV12-4 to TRBJ1-1; 8 nucleotides match TRBD1. V gave up 5 bases and J gave up 0 bases; unmatched junction bases: 14. CDR3 length: 18 amino acids.

The table lists this clonotype with many counts. The V gene is TRBV20-1, the J gene TRBJ2-7; D may be TRBD1 (6 bases). The V and J ends lost 6 bases and 4 bases respectively, with 13 bases between them. The CDR3 is 12 amino acids. The germline gives CDR1 DFQATT, CDR2 SNEGSKA (reference sequence). CDR3 protein: CSAGRQDYEQYF. DNA of the CDR3: TGCAGTGCGGGAAGACAGGATTACGAGCAGTACTTC.

The table lists this clonotype with many counts. V usage is TRBV7-2 and J usage is TRBJ1-1; D is unclear. V was shortened by 1 base and J by 8 bases, with 5 bases between the two germline ends. The CDR3 length is 11 residues. CDR1 SGHTA and CDR2 FQGNSA come from the germline V gene. CDR3 nucleotides: TGTGCCAGCAGCTTAGGGGTCGAAGCTTTCTTT. Its protein product is CASSLGVEAFF.

The V and J genes are TRBV6-5 and TRBJ2-7; unclear D gene. V shed 2 bases and J shed 5 bases, with 10 bases lying between them. The CDR3 runs to 13 residues. Germline V CDR1 and CDR2: MNHEY, SVGAGI. DNA of the CDR3: TGTGCCAGCAGTTACCGAGGTACCGACGAGCAGTACTTC. Protein: CASSYRGTDEQYF.

The table lists this clonotype with many counts. The chain couples TRBV28 to TRBJ2-4, with D maybe TRBD2 (7 bases). V lost 5 bases and J lost 6, with 14 bases in between. The CDR3 sequence is 14 residues long. CDR1 and CDR2 (germline): MDHEN, SYDVKM. CDR3 DNA sequence: TGTGCCAGCAGTCTCGCAGGGGAGGGAAACATTCAGTACTTC. Its protein is CASSLAGEGNIQYF.

This rearrangement joins TRBV6-2 or TRBV6-3 to TRBJ2-7; 7 bases are shared with TRBD2. The ends lost 9 bases at V and 1 base at J; junction bases unmatched: 15. Germline V gives CDR1 MNHEY, CDR2 SVGEGT. The CDR3 is made up of 16 amino acids. As DNA, the CDR3 is TGTGCCAGTAGTCGGAGTGGCGGGAGTAGTTCCTACGAGCAGTACTTC. This encodes CASSRSGGSSSYEQYF.

The rearrangement uses TRBV20-1 and TRBJ1-2; no firm D call. V gave up 6 bases and J gave up 8 bases, with 19 bases separating them. CDR3 length equals 13 residues. Germline V CDR1 and CDR2: DFQATT, SNEGSKA (reference sequence). The DNA for the CDR3 is TGCAGTGCAAAAAGCTGGACGGCTGAAGGCTACACCTTC. This translates into CSAKSWTAEGYTF.

This clonotype was seen ten or more times. V gene TRBV28 combines with J gene TRBJ2-2, with 9 bases that match TRBD2. The CDR3 has 15 amino acids. The ends lost 6 bases at V and 1 base at J; junction bases unmatched: 3. Germline lookup yields CDR1 MDHEN and CDR2 SYDVKM. The CDR3 DNA is TGTGCCAGCAGCTATAGCGGGGGGAACACCGGGGAGCTGTTTTTT. Encoded protein: CASSYSGGNTGELFF.

This clonotype was found once. A much more abundant neighbour one base away suggests this may be a read error. The V gene is TRBV30, the J gene TRBJ2-6; D not resolved. The CDR3 runs to 17 residues. CDR1 GTSNPN and CDR2 SVGIG come from the germline V gene (reference sequence). V lost 5 bases to trimming and J lost 0 bases, with 17 bases between them. The CDR3 DNA reads as TGTGCCTGGGAAGGAACGAAGACCCCCTCTGGGGCCAACGTCCTGACTTTC. Translation: CAWEGTKTPSGANVLTF. Variable domain in full (rest from reference TRBV30 and TRBJ2-6): SQTIHQWPATLVQPVGSPLSLECTVEGTSNPNLYWYRQAAGRGLQLLFYSVGIGQISSEVPQNLSASRPQDRQFILSSKKLLLSDSGFYLCAWEGTKTPSGANVLTFGAGSRLTVL.

The sample holds many counts of this clonotype. The chain recombines TRBV20-1 with TRBJ2-7; D is unresolved. The CDR3 has 14 residues. CDR1 and CDR2 from the germline V gene are DFQATT and SNEGSKA (reference sequence). V dropped 6 bases and J dropped 0 bases, with 15 bases sitting between them. The CDR3, as DNA: TGCAGTGCCTTCGGGTGGCCCTTCTCCTACGAGCAGTACTTC. The encoded protein is CSAFGWPFSYEQYF.

Ten or more counts support this clonotype. V is TRBV2 and J is TRBJ1-1, with 9 bases aligning to TRBD1. Per the germline V gene, CDR1 is SNHLY and CDR2 is FYNNEI. This CDR3 contains 12 residues. Trimming at V came to 7 bases and at J to 6 bases, leaving 3 bases not matched to a gene. As DNA, the CDR3 is TGTGCCAGCATTAGGACAGGGGCTGAAGCTTTCTTT. Its protein product is CASIRTGAEAFF.

This clonotype was seen ten or more times. This rearrangement joins TRBV7-2 to TRBJ1-2, with D unclear. V lost 4 bases and J lost 14, with 17 bases in between. Germline lookup yields CDR1 SGHTA and CDR2 FQGNSA. The CDR3 runs 12 residues. The CDR3 spells CASSSSRRQATF. CDR3 nucleotides: TGTGCCAGCAGCTCCTCCCGGAGGCAGGCAACCTTC. Full variable domain (missing parts from reference TRBV7-2 and TRBJ1-2): GAGVSQSPSNKVTEKGKDVELRCDPISGHTALYWYRQSLGQGLEFLIYFQGNSAPDKSGLPSDRFSAERTGGSVSTLTIQRTQQEDSAVYLCASSSSRRQATFGSGTRLTVV.

The table lists this clonotype with many counts. The J gene is TRBJ2-7, the V gene TRBV6-2 or TRBV6-3; the match to TRBD2 covers 13 bases. V lost 8 bases, J lost 5 bases, and 6 bases stayed unmatched. CDR1 MNHEY and CDR2 SVGEGT come from the germline V gene. The CDR3 covers 14 residues. The CDR3, as DNA: TGTGCCAGCCTCACTAGCGGGAGGGGAAACGAGCAGTACTTC. It is translated as CASLTSGRGNEQYF.

V is TRBV6-5 and J is TRBJ1-1; D possibly corresponds to TRBD1 (5 bases). Germline lookup yields CDR1 MNHEY and CDR2 SVGAGI. The CDR3 covers 17 residues. V dropped 0 bases and J dropped 1 base, with 15 bases sitting between them. CDR3 sequence: CASSYSSGKGANTEAFF. Here the CDR3 DNA reads TGTGCCAGCAGTTACTCATCAGGGAAGGGCGCGAACACTGAAGCTTTCTTT.

This clonotype was seen repeatedly, ten times or more. The chain uses TRBV7-2 and TRBJ2-5; D is unresolved. Germline values: CDR1 SGHTA, CDR2 FQGNSA. Deletions cut 6 bases from V and 5 bases from J, with 16 bases between. This CDR3 has 14 residues. In DNA form, the CDR3 reads TGTGCCAGCAGTCCATCGTCCTCCCTGGAGACCCAGTACTTC. This encodes CASSPSSSLETQYF. Drawing the rest from reference TRBV7-2 and TRBJ2-5, the complete variable domain is GAGVSQSPSNKVTEKGKDVELRCDPISGHTALYWYRQSLGQGLEFLIYFQGNSAPDKSGLPSDRFSAERTGGSVSTLTIQRTQQEDSAVYLCASSPSSSLETQYFGPGTRLLVL.

This clonotype was detected many times. The chain combines TRBV27 with TRBJ2-2; tentative D call: TRBD1 (5 bases). This CDR3 is 15 amino acids long. V shed 3 bases and J shed 0 bases, with 8 bases lying between them. Germline V gene lookup returns CDR1 MNHEY and CDR2 SMNVEV (reference sequence). As DNA, the CDR3 is TGTGCCAGCAGTTTGGGGCCCGCGAACACCGGGGAGCTGTTTTTT. This translates into CASSLGPANTGELFF.